The clone carrying this TCR beta chain was counted a few times. Its antigen remains unknown. This sample is part of a study of molecular identifiers for immune sequencing clone quantification. Study-wide context: RNA from about 20,000 or 100,000 naive CD8 cells was split five ways in replicates, with four sequenced.

Study-wide points: Jurkat TCR RNA spiked in from one cell reportedly remained identifiable amid 850,000 to 1,000,000 naive cells. Clones with over 20 RNA copies captured over 98% of effector molecules but under 1% of naive ones.

Libraries of bulk TCR were made by previously described methods (with listed TCR primers). TCRdb re-called the PCR reads through MiXCR, storing one row per CDR3 protein. In the table there are 400,000 to 600,000 distinct CDR3 sequences, about a fifth of which are singletons. V was clipped by 0 bases and J by 10 bases; unmatched bases: 3. The CDR3 sequence is 15 residues long. Germline CDR1 LGHDT, CDR2 YNNKEL (reference sequence). This sequence was found in a human donor in good health. Some libraries in this study had Jurkat cell RNA spiked in. Sequencing input: naive CD8+ T cells from blood, with Jurkat cell RNA spiked in. Subset given: FACS-sorted CD8+CD4-CCR7+CD45RA+ naive T cells. The rearrangement joins TRBV3-1 to TRBJ1-6; 10 bases fit TRBD1. CDR3 amino acids: CASSQDWDRGSPLHF. Written as DNA, the CDR3 is TGTGCCAGCAGCCAAGATTGGGACAGGGGATCACCCCTCCACTTT.